The 25 T cell receptor beta chains reported below all come from one sample, sequenced in a study of T-cell reconstitution after alpha-beta-depleted transplantation in children. Preparation of the TCRbeta library was carried out with unique molecular identifiers. From the PCR reads, TCRdb called clonotypes with MiXCR, one entry per CDR3 protein. The sample includes around 600,000 distinct CDR3 sequences, 23% of them seen just once. The sample was PBMCs, mostly from graft donor cells, taken 360 days after TCRalphabeta/CD19-depleted stem cell transplant. Receptor source: a boy younger than two who had a stem cell transplant for acute myeloid leukemia, so the T cells may come from the graft donor.

There are a few counts of this clonotype. The V call is TRBV6-5, the J call TRBJ2-1; 8 bases line up with TRBD2. This CDR3 comprises 14 residues. Per germline, CDR1 MNHEY and CDR2 SVGAGI. V gave up 2 bases and J gave up 4 bases; unmatched junction bases: 1. CDR3 amino acids: CASSYERGYNEQFF. The CDR3, as DNA: TGTGCCAGCAGTTACGAGCGGGGGTACAATGAGCAGTTCTTC.

This clonotype was counted between two and nine times. The chain couples TRBV6-5 to TRBJ1-1; D call uncertain. The CDR3 runs 10 residues. Germline V gene lookup returns CDR1 MNHEY and CDR2 SVGAGI. V was cut by 7 bases and J by 5 bases, with 5 bases left in between. DNA of the CDR3: TGTGCCAGCATTGGGACTGAAGCTTTCTTT. It encodes CASIGTEAFF.

This chain connects TRBV6-5 to TRBJ2-7, with TRBD1 matching over 7 bases. The V gene's germline CDR1 is MNHEY and CDR2 SVGAGI. After removal of 0 bases from V and 2 bases from J, the junction contained 4 bases not matched to a gene. This CDR3 spans 15 amino acids. The CDR3 DNA sequence: TGTGCCAGCAGTTACTCGTTTCAGGGGGCCTACGAGCAGTACTTC. Encoded protein: CASSYSFQGAYEQYF.

Only one count was recorded for this clonotype. This chain connects TRBV7-2 to TRBJ2-1; no clear D. V was shortened by 2 bases and J by 8 bases, with 10 bases between the two germline ends. Per the germline V gene, CDR1 is SGHTA and CDR2 is FQGNSA. The CDR3 sequence is 13 residues long. The CDR3: CASSLSGIDEQFF. The DNA for the CDR3 is TGTGCCAGCAGCTTATCTGGGATAGATGAGCAGTTCTTC.

This clonotype showed up just a few times. This rearrangement joins TRBV12-3 or TRBV12-4 to TRBJ2-3; 8 bases fit TRBD2. This CDR3 spans 15 amino acids. The V segment lost 4 bases and the J segment 5 bases; nucleotides outside the gene matches: 8. CDR3 DNA sequence: TGTGCCAGCAGTTCTCACGGGGGGGCCGAAGATACGCAGTATTTT. Translating gives CASSSHGGAEDTQYF.

This clonotype was counted only a few times. V usage is TRBV20-1 and J usage is TRBJ1-1; D is uncertain. CDR1 is DFQATT and CDR2 is SNEGSKA in the germline V gene (reference sequence). Trimming pared 3 bases from V and 1 base from J, leaving 12 bases between. This CDR3 contains 14 residues. The CDR3 DNA sequence: TGCAGTGCTAGCAGACCCGGCGGGAACACTGAAGCTTTCTTT. This gives the protein CSASRPGGNTEAFF.

There are a few counts of this clonotype. The chain combines TRBV12-3 or TRBV12-4 with TRBJ2-1; maybe TRBD1 (6 bases). The CDR3 contains 13 residues. The germline V and J ends were trimmed by 5 bases and 12 bases, with 17 bases remaining between them. CDR3 residues: CASSPPLGGPQFF. The DNA of the CDR3 is TGTGCCAGCAGTCCACCGTTAGGGGGTCCGCAGTTCTTC.

This clonotype was observed at least ten times. This chain joins TRBV29-1 and TRBJ2-1; 13 bases fit TRBD2. Germline trimming cut 6 bases from V and 6 bases from J; bases unmatched to any gene: 5. The CDR3 extends over 14 amino acids. Germline V gene data show CDR1 as SQVTM and CDR2 as ANQGSEA. Here the CDR3 reads CSVAWTSGGNEQFF. CDR3 bases: TGCAGCGTAGCCTGGACTAGCGGGGGCAATGAGCAGTTCTTC.

This clonotype was seen many times. The V and J genes are TRBV6-5 and TRBJ2-5; D is uncertain. V lost 2 bases to trimming and J lost 5 bases, with 3 bases between them. Germline CDR1 reads MNHEY; CDR2 reads SVGAGI. The CDR3 is made up of 11 amino acids. CDR3: CASSYTETQYF. CDR3 in DNA: TGTGCCAGCAGTTACACGGAGACCCAGTACTTC.

This chain uses TRBV20-1 with TRBJ2-7; D not resolved. The CDR3 runs 18 residues. The ends were cut back, 6 bases at V and 3 bases at J, with 30 bases in the middle. Germline CDR1 reads DFQATT; CDR2 reads SNEGSKA (reference sequence). In nucleotides, the CDR3 is TGCAGTGCCCCGGTCCGGCTAACCAATTCTTCAAACCACTACGAGCAGTACGTC. Translated, it gives CSAPVRLTNSSNHYEQYV.

This clonotype came up once. This sequence may be a read error, since a much larger clone differs from it by one base. The J gene is TRBJ1-5, the V gene TRBV20-1; 7 bases are shared with TRBD1. The CDR3 runs to 15 residues. Germline CDR1 and CDR2: DFQATT and SNEGSKA (reference sequence). The DNA of the CDR3 is TGCTGTGCTAGGTCAGCGGGACAGCCATCAGAGCCCCAGCATTTT. Translation gives CCARSAGQPSEPQHF.

The chain combines TRBV4-3 with TRBJ2-7, with D possibly being TRBD2 (6 bases). This CDR3 comprises 15 residues. The V end lost 0 bases, the J end lost 2 bases, and 11 bases lay between the germline ends. Germline V gene lookup returns CDR1 LGHNA and CDR2 YSLEER. Here the CDR3 reads CASSQDTGGTYEQYF. The CDR3 DNA reads TGCGCCAGCAGCCAAGACACCGGAGGGACCTACGAGCAGTACTTC.

This clonotype was recorded at least ten times. The V gene is TRBV7-2, the J gene TRBJ2-1, with 8 bases that match TRBD2. Germline CDR1 reads SGHTA; CDR2 reads FQGNSA. The ends lost 1 base at V and 8 bases at J; junction bases unmatched: 7. This CDR3 has 15 amino acids. The CDR3 DNA reads TGTGCCAGCAGCTTAGTGACGGGGGGGCTTTATGAGCAGTTCTTC. Residues: CASSLVTGGLYEQFF.

V gene TRBV12-3 or TRBV12-4 combines with J gene TRBJ2-2; the D gene could be TRBD1 or TRBD2 (5 bases each). Trimming stripped 7 bases from V and 0 bases from J, with 12 bases between. This CDR3 is 15 amino acids long. The CDR3 loop reads CASTTGQANTGELFF. DNA for the CDR3: TGTGCCAGCACCACGGGGCAGGCGAACACCGGGGAGCTGTTTTTT.

This clonotype was found once. The rearrangement uses TRBV11-3 and TRBJ2-1; D not resolved. V was pared by 4 bases and J by 1 base, with 14 bases between. CDR1 SGHNT and CDR2 YENEEA come from the germline V gene. The CDR3 covers 16 residues. This chain's CDR3 is CASSSDPARSYNEQFF. The CDR3, as DNA: TGTGCCAGCAGCTCAGATCCGGCCCGATCCTACAATGAGCAGTTCTTC.

The sample holds many counts of this clonotype. The chain links TRBV2 to TRBJ2-2, with TRBD1 identical over 10 bases. The CDR3 has 14 residues. V lost 6 bases, J lost 6 bases, and 4 bases stayed unmatched. Germline V lookup: CDR1 SNHLY, CDR2 FYNNEI. The CDR3 coding sequence is TGTGCCAGCAGGAGGGGGACAGGGGCCGGGGAGCTGTTTTTT. Protein: CASRRGTGAGELFF.

This clonotype was seen many times. The chain links TRBV20-1 to TRBJ1-1; 8 bases line up with TRBD1. Trimming removed 0 bases from V and 3 bases from J; junction bases left unmatched: 9. The CDR3 is 16 residues long. Germline V CDR1 and CDR2: DFQATT, SNEGSKA (reference sequence). CDR3 bases: TGCAGTGCTAGAGAGGGGAGGACAGGGTGGGACACTGAAGCTTTCTTT. It specifies CSAREGRTGWDTEAFF.

This clonotype appeared a few times. The genes are TRBV18 and TRBJ2-7; D is unresolved. The germline V gene has CDR1 KGHSH and CDR2 LQKENI. Trimming took 2 bases from V and 1 from J, leaving 12 bases between them. The CDR3 sequence is 15 residues long. DNA of the CDR3: TGTGCCAGCTCACCAGTGGGCTATGCTTCCTACGAGCAGTACTTC. Translating it yields CASSPVGYASYEQYF.

V usage is TRBV7-2 and J usage is TRBJ1-6; D perhaps matches TRBD1 (6 bases). The V end lost 5 bases, the J end lost 0 bases, and 8 bases lay between the germline ends. From germline, CDR1 is SGHTA and CDR2 FQGNSA. The CDR3 runs 15 residues. The CDR3 spells CASSPDSSYNSPLHF. CDR3 DNA sequence: TGTGCCAGCAGCCCGGACAGCTCCTATAATTCACCCCTCCACTTT.

CDR3 loop: CSARDDSGTSGQETQYF. The DNA of the CDR3 is TGCAGTGCTAGAGACGATTCCGGGACTAGCGGACAAGAGACCCAGTACTTC. This chain joins TRBV20-1 and TRBJ2-5, with 11 bases matching TRBD2. Germline CDR1 DFQATT, CDR2 SNEGSKA (reference sequence). The CDR3 totals 17 residues. Losses at the gene ends were 0 bases for V and 2 bases for J; bases not matched to a gene: 8.

A few counts support this clonotype. The rearrangement links TRBV6-5 to TRBJ1-1, with D possibly TRBD1 on 6 matching bases. The germline gives CDR1 MNHEY, CDR2 SVGAGI. V lost 4 bases and J lost 8, with 17 bases in between. The length of the CDR3 is 14 residues. The DNA of the CDR3 is TGTGCCAGCAGTTCCGAACAGGGAGCCCTGGAAGCTTTCTTT. Its protein product is CASSSEQGALEAFF.

This rearrangement joins TRBV6-1 to TRBJ2-1; D assignment may be TRBD1 or TRBD2 (7 bases each). This CDR3 is built from 13 residues. Trimming removed 8 bases from V and 7 bases from J, with 15 bases in between. Germline V gene sequence: CDR1 MNHNS, CDR2 SASEGT. CDR3 DNA: TGTGCCAGCCGGGACAGCGGGGTGAATGAGCAGTTCTTC. Translated, it gives CASRDSGVNEQFF.

The V and J genes are TRBV10-2 and TRBJ2-6; no reliable D call. The germline V and J ends were trimmed by 2 bases and 3 bases, with 5 bases remaining between them. CDR3 length equals 14 residues. The V gene's germline CDR1 is WSHSY and CDR2 SAAADI. The CDR3 region is CASSEGNGANVLTF. The CDR3, as DNA: TGCGCCAGCAGTGAGGGAAATGGGGCCAACGTCCTGACTTTC.

This clonotype appeared a few times. V and J are TRBV5-1 and TRBJ2-6; D might be TRBD1 (5 bases). Trimming left V 0 bases short and J 2 bases short, with 12 bases between. CDR1 and CDR2 (germline): SGHRS, YFSETQ. The CDR3 is made up of 17 amino acids. The CDR3 region is CASSLEGARAGANVLTF. CDR3 nucleotides: TGCGCCAGCAGCTTGGAGGGTGCCAGGGCTGGGGCCAACGTCCTGACTTTC.

The CDR3 region is CAARQTYQETQYF. The DNA for the CDR3 is TGTGCCGCCAGACAGACGTACCAAGAGACCCAGTACTTC. This chain joins TRBV10-3 and TRBJ2-5; D may be TRBD1 (5 bases). This CDR3 is built from 13 residues. CDR1 and CDR2 from the germline V gene are ENHRY and SYGVKD. V shed 11 bases and J shed 0 bases, with 13 bases lying between them.